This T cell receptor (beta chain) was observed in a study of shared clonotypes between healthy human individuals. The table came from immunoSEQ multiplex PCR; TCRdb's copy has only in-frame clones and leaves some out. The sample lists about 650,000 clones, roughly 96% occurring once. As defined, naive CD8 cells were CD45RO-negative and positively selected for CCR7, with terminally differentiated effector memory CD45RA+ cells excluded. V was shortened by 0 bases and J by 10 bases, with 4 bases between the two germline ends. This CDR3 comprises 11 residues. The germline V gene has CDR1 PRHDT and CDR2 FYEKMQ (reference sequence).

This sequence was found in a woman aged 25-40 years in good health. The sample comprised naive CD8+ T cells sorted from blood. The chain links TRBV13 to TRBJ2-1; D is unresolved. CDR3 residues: CASSLGQEQFF. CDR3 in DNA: TGTGCCAGCAGCTTAGGCCAGGAGCAGTTCTTC.